The next 24 T cell receptor beta chains were all read from a single sample in a study of shared clonotypes between healthy human individuals (dated by TCRdb to 2020 to 2021). Libraries came from the immunoSEQ multiplex PCR assay. In TCRdb, the immuneACCESS table is reduced to in-frame sequences with V and J assigned. These tables do not hold every clone; where another copy was compared, an unresolved V gene accounts for under half, and the others remain unexplained. This sample is represented by roughly 2.6 million clones; more than 80% of them were singletons. The top ten constitute over 0.12% of the sample. The material sequenced was naive CD4+ T cells sorted from blood. Read against the paper, the sample's cell subset or site label means: CD45RA+ positively selected. The receptor set was obtained from a man younger than 35 in good health.

This rearrangement joins TRBV2 to TRBJ2-5, with 7 bases aligning to TRBD1. V shed 7 bases, J shed 5 bases, and the junction held 4 bases outside the gene matches. This CDR3 comprises 12 residues. Germline assignment: CDR1 SNHLY and CDR2 FYNNEI. This CDR3 is CASIQQGETQYF. The CDR3 DNA sequence: TGTGCCAGCATCCAACAGGGGGAGACCCAGTACTTC.

This clone has more than one count but fewer than ten. Other DNA sequences in this specimen translate into the identical CDR3. The chain is built from TRBV28 and TRBJ1-2, with D hard to call. CDR3 length equals 12 residues. Germline CDR1 is MDHEN and CDR2 is SYDVKM. Trimming removed 4 bases at V and 4 bases at J, with 7 bases between. The CDR3 bases are TGTGCCAGCAGTTCCGGGAGCTATGGCTACACCTTC. Translating gives CASSSGSYGYTF.

As regards this clone: The same CDR3 arises from other DNA sequences in this sample as well. The chain recombines TRBV5-4 with TRBJ1-2; possible D gene TRBD1, 5 bases. V shed 0 bases and J shed 4 bases, with 10 bases lying between them. The CDR3 covers 14 residues. The germline gives CDR1 SGHNT, CDR2 YYREEE (reference sequence). CDR3 coding DNA: TGTGCCAGCAGCTTGGATAGAGGGGTCTATGGCTACACCTTC. Translated, it gives CASSLDRGVYGYTF. The whole variable domain, filled in from reference TRBV5-4 and TRBJ1-2, reads ETGVTQSPTHLIKTRGQQVTLRCSSQSGHNTVSWYQQALGQGPQFIFQYYREEENGRGNFPPRFSGLQFPNYSSELNVNALELDDSALYLCASSLDRGVYGYTFGSGTRLTVV.

This clone was seen a few times. The V and J genes are TRBV18 and TRBJ1-2, with TRBD1 identical over 7 bases. Trimming removed 4 bases from V and 5 bases from J; junction bases left unmatched: 10. Germline CDR1 is KGHSH and CDR2 is LQKENI. This CDR3 region has 15 residues. CDR3 region: CASSQGRTGQYGYTF. The CDR3 bases are TGTGCCAGCTCACAGGGACGGACAGGTCAATATGGCTACACCTTC.

The genes are TRBV6-5 and TRBJ1-4, with D hard to call. V shed 7 bases and J shed 11 bases, with 14 bases lying between them. Per the germline V gene, CDR1 is MNHEY and CDR2 is SVGAGI. The CDR3 length is 12 residues. CDR3 sequence (DNA): TGTGCCAGCACCGCCGATGGGAGGAAACTGTTTTTT. Residues: CASTADGRKLFF.

This chain links TRBV7-2 with TRBJ1-2; D perhaps matches TRBD1 (5 bases). Germline values: CDR1 SGHTA, CDR2 FQGNSA. The CDR3 consists of 15 residues. The ends were cut back, 4 bases at V and 3 bases at J, with 15 bases in the middle. The CDR3 here is CASSSSGGSHYGYTF. For the CDR3, the DNA is TGTGCCAGCAGCTCCTCCGGGGGTAGTCACTATGGCTACACCTTC.

For this clone: Sequence at one end of the junction differs from germline and may be a read error. The rearrangement uses TRBV7-7 and TRBJ2-3, with D perhaps TRBD2 (5 bases). Germline CDR1 is SSHAT and CDR2 is FNYEAQ (reference sequence). CDR3 size: 14 residues. This CDR3 is CASSIGLTTDTQYF. Written as DNA, the CDR3 is TGTGCTAGCAGCATCGGACTGACAACAGATACGCAGTATTTT. The whole variable domain, filled in from reference TRBV7-7 and TRBJ2-3, reads GAGVSQSPRYKVTKRGQDVTLRCDPISSHATLYWYQQALGQGPEFLTYFNYEAQPDKSGLPSDRFSAERPEGSISTLTIQRTEQRDSAMYRCASSIGLTTDTQYFGPGTRLTVL.

The V gene is TRBV20-1, the J gene TRBJ2-7; D ambiguous. V dropped 1 base and J dropped 6 bases, with 7 bases sitting between them. CDR3 length: 11 amino acids. Germline CDR1 DFQATT, CDR2 SNEGSKA (reference sequence). The DNA for the CDR3 is TGCAGTGCTAGAGTTAGTCGCGAGCAGTACTTC. Protein sequence: CSARVSREQYF.

This clone was observed a few times. This chain joins TRBV30 and TRBJ1-4; TRBD1 matches 7 bases. CDR1 is GTSNPN and CDR2 is SVGIG in the germline V gene (reference sequence). V lost 3 bases and J lost 5; bases outside the gene matches: 6. This CDR3 is built from 14 residues. CDR3 amino acids: CAWRKQGWNEKLFF. Here the CDR3 DNA reads TGTGCCTGGAGAAAACAGGGGTGGAATGAAAAACTGTTTTTT.

This sequence joins TRBV28 and TRBJ1-3, with D unclear. Trimming removed 5 bases at V and 0 bases at J, with 14 bases between. The CDR3 spans 16 residues. Germline V gene data show CDR1 as MDHEN and CDR2 as SYDVKM. The CDR3 protein is CASSTTDGTSGNTIYF. The DNA of the CDR3 is TGTGCCAGCAGTACCACGGACGGTACCTCTGGAAACACCATATATTTT.

The V and J genes are TRBV2 and TRBJ2-7; 12 bases agree with TRBD1. J gave up 4 bases and V 11 bases, and 3 bases lay outside the gene matches. The CDR3 consists of 12 residues. Germline V gene data show CDR1 as SNHLY and CDR2 as FYNNEI. In DNA form, the CDR3 reads TGTGCCGGGGGACAGGGGGCTTACGAGCAGTACTTC. It yields the protein CAGGQGAYEQYF.

This clone was seen a few times. The CDR3 nucleotides read TGCGCCAGCAGCCAAGATAAGCAATTATATAATTCACCCCTCCACTTT. This encodes CASSQDKQLYNSPLHF. The chain links TRBV4-1 to TRBJ1-6; D remains unclear. V lost 0 bases, J lost 4 bases, and 10 bases lay in between. The CDR3 runs 16 residues. Germline V gives CDR1 MGHRA, CDR2 YSYEKL.

Written as DNA, the CDR3 is TGCGCCAGCAGCGAGGACAGGGGAGACTATGGCTACACCTTC. Amino acids: CASSEDRGDYGYTF. V and J are TRBV5-1 and TRBJ1-2; 9 nucleotides agree with TRBD1. Germline CDR1 is SGHRS and CDR2 is YFSETQ. CDR3 length: 14 amino acids. V lost 4 bases and J lost 3; bases outside the gene matches: 4.

Remarks on this clone: Other DNA sequences of this sample code for an identical CDR3. The chain employs TRBV5-1 and TRBJ2-3, with unresolved D. Germline-derived CDR1 and CDR2 are SGHRS and YFSETQ. Between the trimmed V and J ends, which lost 2 bases and 4 bases, there was a span of 5 bases. The CDR3 spans 12 residues. The CDR3 DNA is TGCGCCAGCAGCTTCTCAGCAGATACGCAGTATTTT. Encoded protein: CASSFSADTQYF. Full variable domain (outside the CDR3, taken from reference TRBV5-1 and TRBJ2-3): KAGVTQTPRYLIKTRGQQVTLSCSPISGHRSVSWYQQTPGQGLQFLFEYFSETQRNKGNFPGRFSGRQFSNSRSEMNVSTLELGDSALYLCASSFSADTQYFGPGTRLTVL.

On this clone itself: One end of the junction does not line up with germline, which may come from a read error. The chain uses TRBV2 and TRBJ1-2; D call uncertain. Per the germline V gene, CDR1 is SNHLY and CDR2 is FYNNEI. The CDR3 spans 11 residues. CDR3 in DNA: TGTGCCAGCAGTGAAGGATATTTGGGCCTCTTC. It encodes CASSEGYLGLF. Full variable domain (rest looked up from reference TRBV2 and TRBJ1-2): EPEVTQTPSHQVTQMGQEVILRCVPISNHLYFYWYRQILGQKVEFLVSFYNNEISEKSEIFDDQFSVERPDGSNFTLKIRSTKLEDSAMYFCASSEGYLGLFGSGTRLTVV.

A remark on this clone: The identical CDR3 is also encoded by other nucleotide sequences in the sample. The chain couples TRBV15 to TRBJ2-5; D is unresolved. Deletions cut 3 bases from V and 5 bases from J, with 7 bases between. CDR1 is LNHNV, CDR2 YYDKDF, per germline (reference sequence). CDR3 size: 12 residues. Here the CDR3 DNA reads TGTGCCACCAGCAGGGGAAAGGAGACCCAGTACTTC. Amino acid sequence: CATSRGKETQYF. Looking up the rest from reference TRBV15 and TRBJ2-5 gives the full variable domain: DAMVIQNPRYQVTQFGKPVTLSCSQTLNHNVMYWYQQKSSQAPKLLFHYYDKDFNNEADTPDNFQSRRPNTSFCFLDIRSPGLGDTAMYLCATSRGKETQYFGPGTRLLVL.

The gene calls are TRBV5-1 and TRBJ2-3, with D hard to call. Germline CDR1 is SGHRS and CDR2 is YFSETQ. Trimming shortened V by 4 bases and J by 1 base, and 10 bases separated the two germline ends. The CDR3 covers 14 residues. This CDR3 is CASSPYRGTDTQYF. CDR3 DNA: TGCGCCAGCAGCCCCTACCGCGGCACAGATACGCAGTATTTT.

The sample holds a few counts of this clone. CDR3 sequence (DNA): TGTGCCAGCAGCGGACAGGGGCGAGCCACTGAAGCTTTCTTT. This encodes CASSGQGRATEAFF. This rearrangement joins TRBV2 to TRBJ1-1; 9 bases are shared with TRBD1. The CDR3 contains 14 residues. J was trimmed by 4 bases and V by 6 bases; bases with no gene match: 6. CDR1 SNHLY and CDR2 FYNNEI come from the germline V gene. Supplemented by reference TRBV2 and TRBJ1-1, the full variable domain reads EPEVTQTPSHQVTQMGQEVILRCVPISNHLYFYWYRQILGQKVEFLVSFYNNEISEKSEIFDDQFSVERPDGSNFTLKIRSTKLEDSAMYFCASSGQGRATEAFFGQGTRLTVV.

The rearrangement links TRBV6-1 to TRBJ1-2; TRBD1 matches 9 bases. J gave up 8 bases and V 0 bases, and 10 bases lay outside the gene matches. The germline V gene has CDR1 MNHNS and CDR2 SASEGT. The CDR3 runs 16 residues. The CDR3 coding sequence is TGTGCCAGCAGTGAAGCGCCCTGGGACAGGGAGGAAGGCTACACCTTC. It encodes CASSEAPWDREEGYTF.

As for this clone: The junction does not match germline at one end; this may be a read error. Within the sample, other DNA sequences also encode this same CDR3. The chain joins TRBV29-1 to TRBJ1-1; possibly TRBD1 for D (5 bases). Per the germline V gene, CDR1 is SQVTM and CDR2 is ANQGSEA. The CDR3 length is 11 residues. In DNA form, the CDR3 reads TGCAGCGTTGAAGACGGGGGGGAAGCTTTCTTC. Its protein product is CSVEDGGEAFF.

The chain employs TRBV5-1 and TRBJ2-1; D may be TRBD2 (6 bases). The germline V gene has CDR1 SGHRS and CDR2 YFSETQ. This CDR3 region has 16 residues. V was shortened by 4 bases and J by 0 bases, with 14 bases between the two germline ends. The CDR3: CASSPDLANSYNEQFF. CDR3 DNA sequence: TGCGCCAGCAGCCCTGACCTAGCGAACTCCTACAATGAGCAGTTCTTC.

This clone appeared a single time. V gene TRBV5-1 combines with J gene TRBJ2-5; TRBD1 aligns across 11 bases. Germline V gene data show CDR1 as SGHRS and CDR2 as YFSETQ. The ends lost 0 bases at V and 5 bases at J; junction bases unmatched: 6. The CDR3 sequence is 16 residues long. CDR3 sequence: CASSLGGTGGRETQYF. The CDR3 DNA follows: TGCGCCAGCAGCTTGGGCGGGACAGGGGGTCGGGAGACCCAGTACTTC.

J is TRBJ2-7 and V is TRBV18; 8 nucleotides align to TRBD2. V lost 0 bases, J lost 6 bases, and 7 bases stayed unmatched. The CDR3 spans 15 residues. Per the germline V gene, CDR1 is KGHSH and CDR2 is LQKENI. CDR3 residues: CASSPPAAGEAEQYF. CDR3 nucleotide sequence: TGTGCCAGCTCACCACCGGCAGCGGGAGAGGCCGAGCAGTACTTC.

The genes are TRBV28 and TRBJ2-2; 9 nucleotides agree with TRBD1. The CDR3 consists of 13 residues. Germline assignment: CDR1 MDHEN and CDR2 SYDVKM. With V trimmed by 8 bases and J by 6 bases, 4 bases remained unmatched. The CDR3 protein is CASQTGGSGELFF. The DNA for the CDR3 is TGTGCCAGCCAGACAGGGGGATCCGGGGAGCTGTTTTTT.